This T cell receptor (beta chain) was sequenced in a study of cytomegalovirus exposure and HLA in healthy donors. Findings and limits, study-wide: In a later analysis, specific HLA alleles were associated with 15,000 or so TCR beta sequences at a 0.05 false discovery rate.

Use of 60 Vbeta and 13 Jbeta primers characterized the PCR. The protocol was immunoSEQ multiplex PCR, while the TCRdb copy is restricted to in-frame clones and leaves out a portion. Of under 150,000 clones in the sample, around three quarters were seen once. As regards this clone: Its antigen remains unidentified.

Trimming removed 5 bases from V and 0 bases from J, with 12 bases in between. Per the germline V gene, CDR1 is MDHEN and CDR2 is SYDVKM. CDR3 length equals 15 residues. The TCR comes from a woman aged 40 to 50 in good health and CMV-seronegative. Sequencing was performed on PBMCs. The gene calls are TRBV28 and TRBJ2-3; D unclear. CDR3 in DNA: TGTGCCAGCAGTCCCCCCCGGAGTAGCACAGATACGCAGTATTTT. It is translated as CASSPPRSSTDTQYF.